This paragraph reports one TCR beta chain. V shed 7 bases and J shed 1 base, with 10 bases lying between them. This CDR3 comprises 12 residues. Germline CDR1 reads SQVTM; CDR2 reads ANQGSEA. Following RNA extraction, reverse transcription yielded cDNA that acted as the sequencing template. Clones were read by immunoSEQ multiplex PCR, and TCRdb kept only the in-frame ones, dropping some. Here the sample spans 160,000 or so clones, about 71% being singletons. The record originates from a study of CD8+ T cells in alopecia areata. Stated treatment: oral pan-JAK inhibitor, 5-10 mg twice daily. The chain recombines TRBV29-1 with TRBJ1-1, with D perhaps TRBD1 (5 bases). The clonotype was recovered from a human donor with alopecia areata. The sequences come from CD4+ T cells sorted from blood, collected at week 4, from a patient treated with tofacitinib. The CDR3 bases are TGCAGCGCCGCCGGGGGGAACACTGAAGCTTTCTTT. It codes for CSAAGGNTEAFF.